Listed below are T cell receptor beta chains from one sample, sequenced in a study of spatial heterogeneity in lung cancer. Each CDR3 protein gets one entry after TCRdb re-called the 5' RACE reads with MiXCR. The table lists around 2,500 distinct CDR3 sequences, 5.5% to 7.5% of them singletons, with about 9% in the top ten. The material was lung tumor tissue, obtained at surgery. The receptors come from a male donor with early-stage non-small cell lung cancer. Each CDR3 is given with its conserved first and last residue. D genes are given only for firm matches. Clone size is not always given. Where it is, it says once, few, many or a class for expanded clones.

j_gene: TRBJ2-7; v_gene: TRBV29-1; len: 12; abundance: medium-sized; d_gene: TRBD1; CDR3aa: CSVGTGGNEQYF; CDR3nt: TGCAGCGTGGGGACAGGAGGGAACGAGCAGTACTTC
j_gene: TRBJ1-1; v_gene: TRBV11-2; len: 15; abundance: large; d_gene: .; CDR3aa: CASSSPGRMNTEAFF; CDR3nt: TGTGCCAGCAGCTCTCCGGGACGGATGAACACTGAAGCTTTCTTT
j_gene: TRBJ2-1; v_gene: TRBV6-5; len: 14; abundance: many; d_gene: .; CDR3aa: CASTKAASYNEQFF; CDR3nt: TGTGCCAGCACGAAAGCGGCCTCCTACAATGAGCAGTTCTTC
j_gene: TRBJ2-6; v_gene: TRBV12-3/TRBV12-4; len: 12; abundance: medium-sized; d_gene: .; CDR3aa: CASEVGANVLTF; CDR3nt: TGTGCCAGCGAGGTAGGGGCCAACGTCCTGACTTTC
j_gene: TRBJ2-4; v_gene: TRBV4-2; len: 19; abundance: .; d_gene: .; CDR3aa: CASSQGETTGNLAKNIQYF; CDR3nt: TGTGCCAGCAGCCAGGGTGAGACCACAGGGAATCTAGCCAAAAACATTCAGTACTTC
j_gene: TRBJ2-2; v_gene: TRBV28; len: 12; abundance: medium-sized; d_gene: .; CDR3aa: CASSLGGRELFF; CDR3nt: TGTGCCAGCAGTTTAGGTGGACGAGAGCTGTTTTTT
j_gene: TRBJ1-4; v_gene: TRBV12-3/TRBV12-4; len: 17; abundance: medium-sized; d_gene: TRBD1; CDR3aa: CASKMGQGKATNEKLFF; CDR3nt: TGTGCCAGCAAAATGGGACAGGGAAAAGCAACTAATGAAAAACTGTTTTTT
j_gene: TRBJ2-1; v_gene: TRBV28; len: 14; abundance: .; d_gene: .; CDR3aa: CASSLSPGLNEQFF; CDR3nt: TGTGCCAGCAGTTTGTCACCAGGCCTTAATGAGCAGTTCTTC
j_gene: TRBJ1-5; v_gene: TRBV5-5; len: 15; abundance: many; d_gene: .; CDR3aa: CASSSAQGLGQPQHF; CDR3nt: TGTGCCAGCAGCTCGGCACAGGGTTTGGGTCAGCCCCAGCATTTT
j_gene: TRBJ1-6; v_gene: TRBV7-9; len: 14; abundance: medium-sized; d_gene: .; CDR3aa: CASSSGINNSPLHF; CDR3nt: TGTGCCAGCAGCTCCGGGATAAATAATTCACCCCTCCACTTT
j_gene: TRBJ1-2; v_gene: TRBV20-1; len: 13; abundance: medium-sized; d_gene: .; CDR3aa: CSARDQAYYGYTF; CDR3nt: TGCAGTGCTAGAGATCAGGCCTACTATGGCTACACCTTC
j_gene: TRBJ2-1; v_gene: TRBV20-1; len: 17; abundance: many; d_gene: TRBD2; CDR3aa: CSARDLMIAGWGNEQFF; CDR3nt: TGCAGTGCTAGAGATCTGATGATAGCGGGGTGGGGCAATGAGCAGTTCTTC
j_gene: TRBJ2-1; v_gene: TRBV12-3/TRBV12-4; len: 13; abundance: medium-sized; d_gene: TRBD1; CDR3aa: CASSRDSTGEQFF; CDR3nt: TGTGCCAGCAGTCGGGACAGTACTGGGGAGCAGTTCTTC
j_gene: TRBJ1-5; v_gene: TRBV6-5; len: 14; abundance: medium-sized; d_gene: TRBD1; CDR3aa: CASGRQGSHQPQHF; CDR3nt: TGTGCCAGCGGTAGACAGGGATCGCATCAGCCCCAGCATTTT
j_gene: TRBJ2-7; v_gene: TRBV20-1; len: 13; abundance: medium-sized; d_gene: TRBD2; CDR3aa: CSAPGLAGDEQYF; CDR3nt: TGCAGTGCTCCGGGACTAGCGGGTGACGAGCAGTACTTC
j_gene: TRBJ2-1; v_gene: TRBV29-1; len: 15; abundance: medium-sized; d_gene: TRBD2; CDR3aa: CSVTKRLAGDPEQFF; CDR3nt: TGCAGCGTAACCAAAAGACTAGCGGGAGATCCTGAGCAGTTCTTC
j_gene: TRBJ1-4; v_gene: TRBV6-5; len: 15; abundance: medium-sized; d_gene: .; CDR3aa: CASSWGGAPNEILFF; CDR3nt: TGTGCCAGCAGTTGGGGGGGGGCACCTAATGAAATACTGTTTTTT
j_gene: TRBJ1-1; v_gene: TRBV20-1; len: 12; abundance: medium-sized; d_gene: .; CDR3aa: CSARDQTTEAFF; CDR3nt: TGCAGTGCTAGAGATCAGACAACTGAAGCTTTCTTT
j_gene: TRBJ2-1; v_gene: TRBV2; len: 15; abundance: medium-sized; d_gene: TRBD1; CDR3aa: CASRGQTFGYNEQFF; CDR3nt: TGTGCCAGCAGGGGACAGACCTTCGGCTACAATGAGCAGTTCTTC
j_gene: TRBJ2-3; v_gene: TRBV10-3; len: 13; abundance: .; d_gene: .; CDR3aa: CAISRESTDTQYF; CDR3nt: TGTGCCATCAGCAGGGAAAGCACAGATACGCAGTATTTT
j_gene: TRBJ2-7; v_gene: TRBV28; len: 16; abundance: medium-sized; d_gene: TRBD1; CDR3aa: CASSGNWDRVLSEQYF; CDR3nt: TGTGCCAGCAGTGGAAACTGGGACAGGGTGCTCTCCGAGCAGTACTTC
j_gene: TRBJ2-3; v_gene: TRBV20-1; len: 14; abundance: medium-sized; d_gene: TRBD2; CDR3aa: CSAGGAGGMDTQYF; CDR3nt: TGCAGTGCCGGTGGAGCGGGAGGGATGGATACGCAGTATTTT
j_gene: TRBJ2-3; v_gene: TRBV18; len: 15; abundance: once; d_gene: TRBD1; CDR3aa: CASSSRDRDTDTQYF; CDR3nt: TGTGCCAGCTCATCCCGGGACAGGGACACAGATACGCAGTATTTT
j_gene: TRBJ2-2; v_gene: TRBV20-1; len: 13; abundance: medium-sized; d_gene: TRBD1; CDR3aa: CSARTGNTGELFF; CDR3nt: TGCAGTGCGCGGACAGGGAACACCGGGGAGCTGTTTTTT
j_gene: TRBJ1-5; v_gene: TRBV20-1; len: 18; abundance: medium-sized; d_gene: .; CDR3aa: CSASGGQVPTYSNQPQHF; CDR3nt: TGCAGTGCTAGTGGGGGTCAGGTCCCAACTTATAGCAATCAGCCCCAGCATTTT
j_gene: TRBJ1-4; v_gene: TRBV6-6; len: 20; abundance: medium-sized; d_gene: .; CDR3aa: CASSYSIIRRGHTTNEKLFF; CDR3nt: TGTGCCAGCAGTTACTCGATTATCCGCCGTGGACACACAACTAATGAAAAACTGTTTTTT
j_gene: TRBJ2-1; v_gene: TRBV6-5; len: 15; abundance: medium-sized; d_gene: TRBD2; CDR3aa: CASSSGLAAYNEQFF; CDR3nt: TGTGCCAGCAGCAGTGGACTAGCGGCGTACAATGAGCAGTTCTTC
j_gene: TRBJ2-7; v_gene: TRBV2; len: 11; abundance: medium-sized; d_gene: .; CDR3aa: CASSEVQVPRF; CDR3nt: TGTGCCAGCAGTGAAGTACAGGTCCCCCGATTC
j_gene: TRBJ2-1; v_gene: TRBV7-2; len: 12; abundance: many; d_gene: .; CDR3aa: CASSLVDNEQFF; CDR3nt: TGTGCCAGCAGCTTAGTGGACAATGAGCAGTTCTTC
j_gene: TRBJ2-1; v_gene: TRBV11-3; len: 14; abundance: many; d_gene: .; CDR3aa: CASSLGGRGDEQFF; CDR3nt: TGTGCCAGCAGCTTAGGAGGGCGAGGGGATGAGCAGTTCTTC
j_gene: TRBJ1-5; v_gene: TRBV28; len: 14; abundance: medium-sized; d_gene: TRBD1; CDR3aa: CASRIDRAGQPQHF; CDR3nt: TGTGCCAGCAGGATCGACAGGGCCGGTCAGCCCCAGCATTTT